Detailed here is one T cell receptor beta chain. This sample is part of a study of blood T cell repertoires in COVID-19. Across the whole study: T cells, B-cell-depleted T cells, or PBMCs supplied cDNA or gDNA.

The repertoire was sequenced with immunoSEQ multiplex PCR; TCRdb's copy has only in-frame clones and lacks some. Here the sample spans around 26,000 clones, roughly 90% being singletons. The germline CDR1 and CDR2 sequences are SGHTA and FQGNSA. V was clipped by 3 bases and J by 4 bases; unmatched bases: 6. The length of the CDR3 is 16 residues. The receptor was isolated from a human donor in a cohort sampled during active COVID-19. This rearrangement joins TRBV7-2 to TRBJ1-6, with TRBD1 matching over 7 bases. The specimen was peripheral blood. The CDR3 sequence: CASSFRQGRYNSPLHF. CDR3 nucleotides: TGTGCCAGCAGCTTTAGACAGGGCCGTTATAATTCACCCCTCCACTTT.